Listed below are T cell receptor beta chains from one sample, sequenced in a study of T-cell reconstitution after alpha-beta-depleted transplantation in children. One entry per CDR3 protein, called by TCRdb with MiXCR from the PCR reads. The data show about 240,000 distinct CDR3 sequences, around 11% seen once. This material consisted of PBMCs from the stem cell graft donor, taken from the stem cell graft. All receptors come from a human donor who donated a stem cell graft to a child with acute lymphoblastic leukemia. Each CDR3 is given with its conserved first and last residue. The D gene is left open where the match is weak. A clone size is listed for some rows: how often the clone was seen (once, few, many), or a class if it is expanded.

cdr3_aa cdr3_nt d_call j_call v_call clone_size
CASRTSQVYGYTF TGTGCCAGCAGAACTTCACAGGTGTATGGCTACACCTTC . TRBJ1-2 TRBV27 .
CSAGTSGITDTQYF TGCAGCGCGGGGACTAGCGGGATTACAGATACGCAGTATTTT TRBD2 TRBJ2-3 TRBV20-1 many
CASSRAENEQFF TGTGCCAGCTCACGAGCAGAGAATGAGCAGTTCTTC . TRBJ2-1 TRBV18 .
CASSFIKGGPYEQYF TGTGCCAGCAGTTTTATTAAGGGAGGCCCCTACGAGCAGTACTTC . TRBJ2-7 TRBV27 many
CASSRGGLTYEQYF TGTGCCAGCAGTCGAGGGGGACTGACCTACGAGCAGTACTTC . TRBJ2-7 TRBV6-1 .
CASSPLRTGENIQYF TGTGCCAGCAGCCCCCTCCGGACAGGGGAAAACATTCAGTACTTC TRBD1 TRBJ2-4 TRBV6-1 .
CASSLPTQGGRNEQFF TGCGCCAGCAGCTTGCCGACACAGGGGGGGAGGAATGAGCAGTTCTTC . TRBJ2-1 TRBV5-1 many
CASSQDIMGSGDNSPLHF TGCGCCAGCAGCCAAGATATAATGGGCTCCGGGGATAATTCACCCCTCCACTTT . TRBJ1-6 TRBV4-3 many
CASSQDVQGVYGYTF TGTGCCAGCAGCCAAGATGTGCAGGGTGTCTATGGCTACACCTTC . TRBJ1-2 TRBV3-1 many
CASSLAGGGSTQYF TGTGCCAGCAGCTTAGCAGGTGGAGGGAGTACGCAGTATTTT . TRBJ2-3 TRBV11-2 .
CASSLSVGAGLGPGELFF TGTGCCAGCAGCTTGTCGGTTGGCGCAGGGTTGGGTCCCGGGGAGCTGTTTTTT . TRBJ2-2 TRBV7-7 many
CACSGTSGGYEQFF TGTGCCTGTTCCGGGACTAGCGGGGGCTACGAGCAGTTCTTC TRBD2 TRBJ2-1 TRBV30 .
CSVEHISNYGYTF TGCAGCGTTGAACACATTTCTAACTATGGCTACACCTTC . TRBJ1-2 TRBV29-1 many
CASSLELDGKTQYF TGCGCCAGCAGCTTGGAACTAGATGGGAAGACCCAGTACTTC . TRBJ2-5 TRBV5-1 many
CASSLRPGTALSGANVLTF TGTGCCAGCAGCTTACGGCCCGGGACAGCTCTGTCTGGGGCCAACGTCCTGACTTTC TRBD1 TRBJ2-6 TRBV11-2 few
CASSAPTGFTYNEQFF TGTGCCAGTAGTGCCCCTACAGGCTTTACCTACAATGAGCAGTTCTTC . TRBJ2-1 TRBV19 .
CSAATGGYNEQFF TGCAGCGCAGCGACAGGAGGCTACAATGAGCAGTTCTTC . TRBJ2-1 TRBV29-1 many
CSARRGDDQPQHF TGCAGTGCTAGACGAGGGGACGATCAGCCCCAGCATTTT . TRBJ1-5 TRBV20-1 many
CASSTGLNEKLFF TGTGCCAGCAGTACGGGACTCAATGAGAAACTGTTTTTT . TRBJ1-4 TRBV12-3/TRBV12-4 many
CAWSVEQSSWGNTIYF TGTGCCTGGAGTGTAGAACAGTCCTCTTGGGGAAACACCATATATTTT . TRBJ1-3 TRBV30 .
CASSLSRSSNSPLHF TGTGCCAGCAGCTTAAGCCGGAGCTCAAATTCACCCCTCCACTTT . TRBJ1-6 TRBV11-2 many
CASSLLGTQEETQYF TGTGCCAGCAGCTTGTTGGGGACACAGGAAGAGACCCAGTACTTC . TRBJ2-5 TRBV5-4 once
CSAREEGAGDTQYF TGCAGTGCTAGAGAGGAGGGGGCAGGAGATACGCAGTATTTT . TRBJ2-3 TRBV20-1 many
CASRLAMNTEAFF TGTGCCAGCAGATTAGCCATGAACACTGAAGCTTTCTTT . TRBJ1-1 TRBV6-5 many
CASSPHPVINEKLFF TGTGCCAGCAGTCCACACCCCGTTATCAATGAAAAACTGTTTTTT . TRBJ1-4 TRBV27 many
CASRAWTPTNEKLFF TGTGCCAGCAGAGCATGGACTCCAACTAATGAAAAACTGTTTTTT . TRBJ1-4 TRBV2 many
CASSPKRGQGDYNEQFF TGTGCCAGCAGCCCCAAAAGGGGACAGGGGGACTACAATGAGCAGTTCTTC TRBD1 TRBJ2-1 TRBV11-3 few
CASSQAGATNEKLFF TGCGCCAGCAGCCAAGCGGGTGCAACTAATGAAAAACTGTTTTTT . TRBJ1-4 TRBV4-1 .
CASSQEVRQPQHF TGCGCCAGCAGCCAAGAAGTGCGTCAGCCCCAGCATTTT . TRBJ1-5 TRBV4-1 many
CASSLSWGGDGYTF TGTGCCAGCAGTTTATCATGGGGGGGAGATGGCTACACCTTC . TRBJ1-2 TRBV27 .
CASSLWGTSGNEQFF TGTGCCAGCAGTTTATGGGGGACTAGCGGGAATGAGCAGTTCTTC TRBD2 TRBJ2-1 TRBV28 many